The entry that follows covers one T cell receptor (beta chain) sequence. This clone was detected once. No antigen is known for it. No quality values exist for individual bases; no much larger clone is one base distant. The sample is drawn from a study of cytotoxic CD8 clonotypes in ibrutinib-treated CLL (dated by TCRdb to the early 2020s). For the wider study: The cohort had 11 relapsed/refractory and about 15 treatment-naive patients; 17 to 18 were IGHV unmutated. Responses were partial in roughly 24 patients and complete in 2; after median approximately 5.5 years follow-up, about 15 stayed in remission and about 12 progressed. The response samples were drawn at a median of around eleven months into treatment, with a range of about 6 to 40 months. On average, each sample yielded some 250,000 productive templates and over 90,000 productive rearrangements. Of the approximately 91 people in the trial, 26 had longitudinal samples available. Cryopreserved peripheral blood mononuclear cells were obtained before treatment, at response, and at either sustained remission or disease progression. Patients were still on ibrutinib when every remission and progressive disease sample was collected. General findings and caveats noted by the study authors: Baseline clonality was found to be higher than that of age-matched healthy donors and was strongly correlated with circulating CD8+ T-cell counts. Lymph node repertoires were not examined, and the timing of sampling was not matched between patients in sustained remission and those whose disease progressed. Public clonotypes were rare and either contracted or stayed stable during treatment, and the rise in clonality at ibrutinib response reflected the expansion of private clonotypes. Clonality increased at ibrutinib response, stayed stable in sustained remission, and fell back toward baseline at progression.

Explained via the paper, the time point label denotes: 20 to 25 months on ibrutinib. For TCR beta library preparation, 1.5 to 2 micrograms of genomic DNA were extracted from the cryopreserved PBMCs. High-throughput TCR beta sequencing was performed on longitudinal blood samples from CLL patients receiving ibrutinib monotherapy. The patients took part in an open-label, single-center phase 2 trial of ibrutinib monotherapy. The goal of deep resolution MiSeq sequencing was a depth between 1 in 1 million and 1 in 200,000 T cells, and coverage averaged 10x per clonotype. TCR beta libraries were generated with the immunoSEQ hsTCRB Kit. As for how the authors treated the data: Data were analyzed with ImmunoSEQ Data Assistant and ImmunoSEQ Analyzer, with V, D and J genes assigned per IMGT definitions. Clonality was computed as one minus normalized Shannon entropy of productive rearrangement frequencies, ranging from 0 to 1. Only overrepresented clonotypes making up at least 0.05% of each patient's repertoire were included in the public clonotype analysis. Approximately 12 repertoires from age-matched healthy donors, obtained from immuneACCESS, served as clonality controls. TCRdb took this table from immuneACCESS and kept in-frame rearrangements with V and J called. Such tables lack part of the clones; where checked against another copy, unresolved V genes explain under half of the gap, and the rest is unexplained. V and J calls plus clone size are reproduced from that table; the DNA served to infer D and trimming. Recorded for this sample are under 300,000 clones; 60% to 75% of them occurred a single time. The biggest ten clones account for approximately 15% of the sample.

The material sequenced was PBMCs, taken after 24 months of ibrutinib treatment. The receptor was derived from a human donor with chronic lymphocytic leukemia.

CDR3 sequence: CASSPQELFF. The sequenced DNA is TGTGCCAGCAGCCCGCAGGAGCTGTTTTTT. The chain is made from TRBV28 and TRBJ2-2; too little of a D gene remains to name it. The CDR3 runs 10 residues from the cysteine to the phenylalanine. Kept here is only the CDR3 DNA, which spans 30 bases and is read in frame from base 1. From a lookup of the germline V gene, CDR1 and CDR2 are MDHEN and SYDVKM. Cut back by 6 bases and 10 bases, the V and J ends lie 6 bases apart.